This TCR beta chain originates from a study of cytotoxic CD8 clonotypes in ibrutinib-treated CLL listed by TCRdb under 2021. Looking at the study overall: The cohort was composed of ten to eleven relapsed/refractory and roughly 14 treatment-naive patients; IGHV unmutated status was identified in about 17 patients. Cryopreserved peripheral blood mononuclear cells were collected at three points: before therapy, at response, and at either sustained remission or disease progression. An average of about 260,000 productive templates and approximately 90,000 productive rearrangements was obtained per sample. Partial responses were observed in some 24 patients and complete responses in 2; after a median follow-up of around 68 months, remission was maintained in 14 patients and progression was observed in 12. Patients were still on ibrutinib when every remission and progressive disease sample was collected. Longitudinal samples were available for about 30% of the roughly 90 trial participants. Response samples were obtained after a median of roughly 13 months of treatment, with a range of roughly 6 to 36 months.

A MiSeq instrument was used for deep resolution sequencing, which targeted depths ranging from 1 in 1 million up to 1 in 200,000 T cells, with coverage averaging 10x for each clonotype. TCR beta libraries were generated with the immunoSEQ hsTCRB Kit. Processing in the source paper ran as follows. ImmunoSEQ Data Assistant and ImmunoSEQ Analyzer were used for data analysis, and V, D and J genes were assigned according to IMGT definitions. Clonality was computed as one minus normalized Shannon entropy of productive rearrangement frequencies, ranging from 0 to 1. Public clonotype analysis was restricted to overrepresented clonotypes comprising at least 0.05% of each patient's repertoire. About twelve repertoires from age-matched healthy donors, obtained from immuneACCESS, served as clonality controls. TCRdb limited this immuneACCESS table to in-frame rearrangements with V and J called. A share of clones is missing; checked studies link under half to unresolved V genes, and the rest is unexplained. That table gives V, J and clone size, and the DNA gave D and trimming. The sample contains about 330,000 clones, over 60% of them found a single time. The ten largest make up 5% to 6.5% of the sample.

Results and caveats for the whole study, not just this receptor: Public clonotypes were rare and either shrank or stayed stable during treatment, and the rise in clonality at ibrutinib response reflected expansion of private clonotypes. At baseline, clonality was higher than in age-matched healthy donors and showed a strong correlation with circulating CD8+ T-cell counts. Sampling times were not matched between patients in sustained remission and patients whose disease was progressing, and lymph node repertoires were not examined. An increase in clonality was observed at ibrutinib response, with clonality remaining stable during sustained remission and falling back toward baseline at progression.

Deletion took 0 bases off V and 3 bases off J, with a span of 8 bases between the germline ends. From cysteine to phenylalanine, the CDR3 is 14 amino acids long. Left in the record is the CDR3 DNA by itself, 42 bases read in frame from the first base. Based on the germline V gene, the CDR1 and CDR2 sequences are SGHRS and YFSETQ. For this clone: Its cognate antigen has yet to be identified. Base qualities are not provided; no much larger clone lies one nucleotide away. Other DNA sequences of this sample code for an identical CDR3.

For TCR beta library preparation, 1.5 to 2 micrograms of genomic DNA were extracted from the cryopreserved PBMCs. Longitudinal blood samples from CLL patients on ibrutinib monotherapy were analyzed using high-throughput TCR beta sequencing. The patients took part in an open-label, single-center phase 2 trial of ibrutinib monotherapy. The sequencing here drew on PBMCs, taken after 36 months of ibrutinib treatment. This sequence originates from a human donor with chronic lymphocytic leukemia. In this chain, TRBV5-1 is recombined with TRBJ2-3; perhaps TRBD2 is the D gene, with 6 bases matching. The CDR3 reads as follows: CASSLGGVTDTQYF. DNA sequence: TGCGCCAGCAGCTTGGGCGGGGTTACAGATACGCAGTATTTT.